The present T cell receptor (beta chain) was sequenced within a study of technical replicates of blood from a handful of donors. This clone showed up just once. This table comes from immunoSEQ multiplex PCR, and its TCRdb copy is limited to in-frame clones, with some not included. Among 70,000 to 95,000 clones, around 97% were seen once, and the ten largest hold around 0.18%. Germline V CDR1 and CDR2: SEHNR, FQNEAQ (reference sequence). The CDR3 consists of 19 residues. V lost 2 bases and J lost 2; bases outside the gene matches: 17. The rearrangement joins TRBV7-9 to TRBJ2-7; 8 nucleotides agree with TRBD2. The clonotype originates from a human donor in good health. Sequenced: T cells isolated from PBMCs. This chain's CDR3 is CASSLREGLAGESTYEQYF. DNA of the CDR3: TGTGCCAGCAGCTTAAGGGAGGGCCTAGCGGGCGAATCGACCTACGAGCAGTACTTC.